The present TCR beta chain was sequenced within a study of identical twins. Study results and caveats: Within twin pairs, the out-of-frame alpha sequences they shared showed excess low generation probability.

As regards this clonotype: Its cognate antigen is unknown.

TCRdb passed the 5' RACE reads through MiXCR, listing each CDR3 protein once. The sample yields some 1,600,000 distinct CDR3 sequences, 32% seen once. Per the germline V gene, CDR1 is MNHEY and CDR2 is SMNVEV (reference sequence). The V gene lost 6 bases and the J gene lost 0 bases, with 20 bases spanning the gap. This CDR3 is 17 amino acids long. The chain is built from TRBV27 and TRBJ2-5; no firm D call. The sequence was collected from a newborn girl in good health. The sequencing sample was made of cord blood. DNA of the CDR3: TGTGCCAGCAGCACCCTCCTCCGTGGGGTGAACCAAGAGACCCAGTACTTC. Its protein is CASSTLLRGVNQETQYF.